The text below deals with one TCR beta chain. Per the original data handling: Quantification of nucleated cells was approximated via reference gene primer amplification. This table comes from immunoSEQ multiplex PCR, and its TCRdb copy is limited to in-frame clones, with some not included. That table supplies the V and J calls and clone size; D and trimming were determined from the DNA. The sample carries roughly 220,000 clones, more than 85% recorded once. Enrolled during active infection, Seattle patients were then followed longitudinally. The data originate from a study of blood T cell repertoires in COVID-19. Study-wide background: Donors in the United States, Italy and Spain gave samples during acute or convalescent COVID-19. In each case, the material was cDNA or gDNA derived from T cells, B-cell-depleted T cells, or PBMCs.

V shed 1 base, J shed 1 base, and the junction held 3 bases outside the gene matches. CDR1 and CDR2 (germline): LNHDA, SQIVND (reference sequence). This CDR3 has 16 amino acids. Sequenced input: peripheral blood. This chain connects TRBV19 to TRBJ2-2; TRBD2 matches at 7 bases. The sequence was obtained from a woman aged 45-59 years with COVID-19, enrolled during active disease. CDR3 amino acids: CASSIASGENTGELFF. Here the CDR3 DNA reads TGTGCCAGTAGTATAGCTAGCGGTGAGAACACCGGGGAGCTGTTTTTT. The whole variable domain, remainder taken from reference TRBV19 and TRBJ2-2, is DGGITQSPKYLFRKEGQNVTLSCEQNLNHDAMYWYRQDPGQGLRLIYYSQIVNDFQKGDIAEGYSVSREKKESFPLTVTSAQKNPTAFYLCASSIASGENTGELFFGEGSRLTVL.